This T cell receptor beta chain came from a study of siplizumab effects on memory and regulatory T cells. Whole-study results and caveats: Roughly 80-97% of proliferating CD4+ or CD8+ clones defied assignment to a naive or memory phenotype. Left unconfirmed was the suppressive function of proliferating Tregs from siplizumab cultures.

Regarding this clone: Its target is not known.

Profiling relied on immunoSEQ multiplex PCR, and the TCRdb table lists in-frame clones only, not all of them. The sample has 60,000 to 65,000 clones; 79% are singletons. Sequencing of unstimulated naive, memory, effector memory and TEMRA subsets was performed in a few donor pairs. Sequencing was carried out using memory CD4+ T cells sorted from blood. The clonotype comes from a human donor in good health.

CDR3 residues: CASSDSGRYEQYF. DNA for the CDR3: TGTGCCAGTAGCGACAGCGGACGCTACGAGCAGTACTTC. The chain is built from TRBV19 and TRBJ2-7, with D perhaps given as TRBD1 or TRBD2 (5 bases each). CDR1 and CDR2 (germline): LNHDA, SQIVND (reference sequence). The V and J ends lost 6 bases and 3 bases respectively, with 12 bases between them. This CDR3 spans 13 amino acids.